The next 27 T cell receptor beta chains were all read from a single sample in a study of blood T cells in healthy people across ages. PCR was performed a second time for roughly 7 to 12 cycles using a sample-barcoded 5' primer and a J-beta primer mix. A single record per CDR3 protein comes from TCRdb applying MiXCR to the 5' RACE reads. The table lists 750,000 to 950,000 distinct CDR3 sequences, about 53% of them singletons. Input material: blood. The receptors originated from an elderly man in good health.

The chain is built from TRBV18 and TRBJ1-6, with D possibly TRBD1 on 6 matching bases. CDR1 is KGHSH, CDR2 LQKENI, per germline. This CDR3 has 15 residues. V lost 3 bases, J lost 8 bases, and 14 bases lay in between. This CDR3 reads CASSPRTATDSPLHF. DNA for the CDR3: TGTGCCAGCTCACCGCGGACAGCCACCGATTCACCCCTCCACTTT.

This clonotype was counted between two and nine times. The V and J genes are TRBV12-3 or TRBV12-4 and TRBJ1-2; D gene ambiguous. This CDR3 has 18 amino acids. Trimming shortened V by 6 bases and J by 4 bases, and 27 bases separated the two germline ends. This chain's CDR3 is CASSVKYPFWVRGYGYTF. CDR3 nucleotides: TGTGCCAGCAGCGTTAAGTACCCATTCTGGGTGAGAGGCTATGGCTACACCTTC.

The genes are TRBV15 and TRBJ2-5; D may correspond to TRBD1 or TRBD2 (5 bases each). Trimming stripped 5 bases from V and 4 bases from J, with 11 bases between. This CDR3 is 13 amino acids long. Germline values: CDR1 LNHNV, CDR2 YYDKDF (reference sequence). CDR3 DNA: TGTGCCACCAGCTGGGACCTAGGAGAGACCCAGTACTTC. This encodes CATSWDLGETQYF. The variable domain in full, with the rest retrieved from reference TRBV15 and TRBJ2-5, is DAMVIQNPRYQVTQFGKPVTLSCSQTLNHNVMYWYQQKSSQAPKLLFHYYDKDFNNEADTPDNFQSRRPNTSFCFLDIRSPGLGDTAMYLCATSWDLGETQYFGPGTRLLVL.

The genes are TRBV6-2 or TRBV6-3 and TRBJ1-2; possibly TRBD1 for D (6 bases). The V gene's germline CDR1 is MNHEY and CDR2 SVGEGT. V lost 6 bases and J lost 6, with 14 bases in between. The CDR3 is made up of 13 amino acids. For the CDR3, the DNA is TGTGCCAGCAGGGACAGCAGTTTGGATGGCTACACCTTC. Protein sequence: CASRDSSLDGYTF.

This clonotype was counted between two and nine times. The chain links TRBV20-1 to TRBJ2-5, with D possibly called TRBD1 or TRBD2 (5 bases each). CDR1 and CDR2 from the germline V gene are DFQATT and SNEGSKA (reference sequence). Trimming removed 1 base from V and 5 bases from J, with 20 bases in between. This CDR3 region has 16 residues. The CDR3 loop reads CSARVSEPGPPETQYF. CDR3 nucleotides: TGCAGTGCTAGAGTCTCCGAACCGGGACCCCCGGAGACCCAGTACTTC.

The CDR3 spells CASSRTGGDVQPQHF. The CDR3 nucleotides read TGTGCCAGCAGTAGGACAGGGGGTGATGTTCAGCCCCAGCATTTT. V and J are TRBV2 and TRBJ1-5; 10 bases map to TRBD1. Germline V gene lookup returns CDR1 SNHLY and CDR2 FYNNEI. V lost 5 bases, J lost 6 bases, and 7 bases stayed unmatched. This CDR3 contains 15 residues.

The J gene is TRBJ1-2, the V gene TRBV3-1; possible D gene TRBD1, 5 bases. V lost 3 bases and J lost 11, with 16 bases in between. Germline CDR1 reads LGHDT; CDR2 reads YNNKEL (reference sequence). This CDR3 spans 13 amino acids. CDR3 coding DNA: TGTGCCAGCAGCCATAGAGGGGAGGGTTGGTACACCTTC. Translation: CASSHRGEGWYTF.

The chain combines TRBV28 with TRBJ1-1; 8 bases map to TRBD1. Germline V gene lookup returns CDR1 MDHEN and CDR2 SYDVKM. After removal of 3 bases from V and 0 bases from J, the junction contained 6 bases not matched to a gene. The CDR3 loop spans 16 amino acids. CDR3 nucleotide sequence: TGTGCCAGCAGTTTCAGCAGGGGGCTTCTGAACACTGAAGCTTTCTTT. Translation: CASSFSRGLLNTEAFF.

V gene TRBV6-5 combines with J gene TRBJ2-3, with 11 bases matching TRBD2. Per the germline V gene, CDR1 is MNHEY and CDR2 is SVGAGI. Trimming cost V 6 bases and J 2 bases; bases outside gene matches: 4. CDR3 size: 15 residues. CDR3: CASSRLAGNTDTQYF. As DNA, the CDR3 is TGTGCCAGCAGCCGACTAGCGGGGAACACAGATACGCAGTATTTT.

Details on this clonotype: Germline and junction disagree at one end, which may indicate a read error. The chain uses TRBV28 and TRBJ2-7; the match to TRBD1 covers 7 bases. The CDR3 is made up of 15 amino acids. In germline, CDR1 is MDHEN, CDR2 SYDVKM. The CDR3 loop is CTSSPTGASSYEQYF. CDR3 nucleotides: TGTACCAGCAGTCCTACAGGGGCGAGCTCCTACGAGCAGTACTTC.

This chain links TRBV27 with TRBJ2-3, with a possible D match to TRBD1 (5 bases). Trimming stripped 3 bases from V and 2 bases from J, with 12 bases between. This CDR3 comprises 15 residues. In germline, CDR1 is MNHEY, CDR2 SMNVEV (reference sequence). The CDR3 coding sequence is TGTGCCAGCAGTTTCACAGGCCGAGACACAGATACGCAGTATTTT. This encodes CASSFTGRDTDTQYF.

The chain carries TRBV27 and TRBJ2-3, with D unresolved. The V end was cut by 5 bases, the J end by 4 bases, with 10 bases between. Germline V gives CDR1 MNHEY, CDR2 SMNVEV (reference sequence). The CDR3 runs 13 residues. CDR3 protein: CASSPWVADTQYF. DNA of the CDR3: TGTGCCAGCAGTCCCTGGGTGGCAGATACGCAGTATTTT.

This clonotype appeared a few times. J is TRBJ2-5 and V is TRBV7-2, with 7 bases fitting TRBD1. The CDR3 length is 16 residues. V lost 2 bases, J lost 3 bases, and 9 bases stayed unmatched. Per germline, CDR1 SGHTA and CDR2 FQGNSA. In nucleotides, the CDR3 is TGTGCCAGCAGCTTAAGCCCGTCAGGGGGTGAAGAGACCCAGTACTTC. This gives the protein CASSLSPSGGEETQYF.

This clonotype was seen ten or more times. The genes are TRBV4-2 and TRBJ2-6, with D possibly TRBD2 on 6 matching bases. Germline V gene sequence: CDR1 LGHNA, CDR2 YNFKEQ. CDR3 size: 16 residues. Trimming took off 1 base at V and 0 bases at J, with 7 bases between the two ends. CDR3 protein: CASSQVGSSGANVLTF. The CDR3 DNA reads as TGTGCCAGCAGCCAAGTCGGGAGCTCTGGGGCCAACGTCCTGACTTTC.

CDR3 DNA sequence: TGCGCCAGCAGCCTGGGAGGCAGTCCGCAGTATTTT. Protein: CASSLGGSPQYF. This chain connects TRBV5-1 to TRBJ2-3; a weak D match, TRBD2 (6 bases). The V end was cut by 4 bases, the J end by 10 bases, with 13 bases between. Germline CDR1 and CDR2: SGHRS and YFSETQ. The CDR3 is made up of 12 amino acids. Using reference TRBV5-1 and TRBJ2-3 for the parts outside the CDR3, the full variable domain is KAGVTQTPRYLIKTRGQQVTLSCSPISGHRSVSWYQQTPGQGLQFLFEYFSETQRNKGNFPGRFSGRQFSNSRSEMNVSTLELGDSALYLCASSLGGSPQYFGPGTRLTVL.

This chain uses TRBV12-3 or TRBV12-4 with TRBJ2-6; D not certain. The CDR3 is made up of 14 amino acids. CDR3 coding DNA: TGTGCATTGTCCCGTGGCTCTGGGGCCAACGTCCTGACTTTC. As protein: CALSRGSGANVLTF.

This chain joins TRBV7-9 and TRBJ2-7; no clear D gene. V shed 5 bases and J shed 2 bases, with 16 bases lying between them. This CDR3 is built from 15 residues. Per germline, CDR1 SEHNR and CDR2 FQNEAQ (reference sequence). The DNA of the CDR3 is TGTGCCAGCAGCGGGCCCGGGCTAGGCCCCTACGAGCAGTACTTC. Residues: CASSGPGLGPYEQYF.

The chain joins TRBV7-8 to TRBJ2-1; 10 bases align to TRBD1. Germline V gene lookup returns CDR1 SGHVS and CDR2 FQNEAQ. The CDR3 length is 20 residues. V dropped 4 bases and J dropped 12; count of bases not matched to a gene: 27. This chain's CDR3 is CASSSHSRDRGPLSTIGQFF. For the CDR3, the DNA is TGTGCCAGCAGCTCCCATTCCCGGGACAGGGGCCCTTTGAGTACAATAGGGCAGTTCTTC. Together with reference TRBV7-8 and TRBJ2-1, the CDR3 gives the full variable domain: GAGVSQSPRYKVAKRGQDVALRCDPISGHVSLFWYQQALGQGPEFLTYFQNEAQLDKSGLPSDRFFAERPEGSVSTLKIQRTQQEDSAVYLCASSSHSRDRGPLSTIGQFFGPGTRLTVL.

The chain is built from TRBV12-3 or TRBV12-4 and TRBJ1-5, with 7 bases identical to TRBD1. The ends lost 6 bases at V and 4 bases at J; junction bases unmatched: 6. This CDR3 spans 14 amino acids. In DNA form, the CDR3 reads TGTGCCAGCAGGATACAGGGGAAGAATCAGCCCCAGCATTTT. Residues: CASRIQGKNQPQHF.

The sample holds a few counts of this clonotype. The chain employs TRBV2 and TRBJ2-1; maybe TRBD2 (5 bases). The V gene's germline CDR1 is SNHLY and CDR2 FYNNEI. The CDR3 has 13 amino acids. V shed 3 bases and J shed 8 bases, with 11 bases lying between them. CDR3 in amino acids: CASSDRGSDEQFF. Here the CDR3 DNA reads TGTGCCAGCAGTGATCGAGGTAGCGATGAGCAGTTCTTC. Full variable domain (outside the CDR3, taken from reference TRBV2 and TRBJ2-1): EPEVTQTPSHQVTQMGQEVILRCVPISNHLYFYWYRQILGQKVEFLVSFYNNEISEKSEIFDDQFSVERPDGSNFTLKIRSTKLEDSAMYFCASSDRGSDEQFFGPGTRLTVL.

This chain links TRBV5-1 with TRBJ2-1; D gene ambiguous. The germline V gene has CDR1 SGHRS and CDR2 YFSETQ. The V and J ends lost 4 bases and 8 bases respectively, with 10 bases between them. The CDR3 extends over 12 amino acids. CDR3 sequence: CASSVLGDEQFF. The CDR3 region has the DNA TGCGCCAGCAGCGTATTAGGAGATGAGCAGTTCTTC.

The chain uses TRBV28 and TRBJ2-5; 14 nucleotides match TRBD2. The tail of the sequence fits TRBJ2-7 better, so the J call may be wrong. There are 17 residues in the CDR3. Germline CDR1 MDHEN, CDR2 SYDVKM. The CDR3 DNA follows: TGTGCCAGCAGTTTCTCGACTAGCGGGAGGGGGACTTACGAGCAGTACTTC. Amino acid sequence: CASSFSTSGRGTYEQYF.

The chain employs TRBV9 and TRBJ2-1, with D perhaps TRBD2 (6 bases). Germline CDR1 is SGDLS and CDR2 is YYNGEE. This CDR3 has 16 amino acids. V lost 0 bases and J 4 bases, leaving 14 bases between the germline ends. The DNA of the CDR3 is TGTGCCAGCAGCGTAGGAAGCCTCGGGACTTACAATGAGCAGTTCTTC. As protein: CASSVGSLGTYNEQFF.

V and J are TRBV10-3 and TRBJ1-5, with D possibly being TRBD1 (5 bases). The CDR3 has 14 amino acids. The V end was cut by 2 bases, the J end by 4 bases, with 9 bases between. Looked up from germline, CDR1 is ENHRY and CDR2 is SYGVKD. In nucleotides, the CDR3 is TGTGCCATCAGTGAGGAGACAGAGAATCAGCCCCAGCATTTT. Protein: CAISEETENQPQHF.

This chain links TRBV29-1 with TRBJ2-1; the D gene is possibly TRBD1 (5 bases). Trimming pared 0 bases from V and 6 bases from J, leaving 18 bases between. Germline loops: CDR1 SQVTM, CDR2 ANQGSEA. This CDR3 spans 16 amino acids. In nucleotides, the CDR3 is TGCAGCGTTGAAGATCAGGAGACAGCGAGAATCAATGAGCAGTTCTTC. It translates to CSVEDQETARINEQFF.

This clonotype has more than one count but fewer than ten. The V gene is TRBV5-1, the J gene TRBJ2-1; D gene ambiguous. This CDR3 region has 15 residues. The V end was cut by 1 base, the J end by 2 bases, with 10 bases between. Germline V gene lookup returns CDR1 SGHRS and CDR2 YFSETQ. The CDR3 sequence is CASSLQDGAYNEQFF. The CDR3 DNA is TGCGCCAGCAGCTTGCAGGACGGAGCCTACAATGAGCAGTTCTTC.

This chain joins TRBV11-2 and TRBJ2-3; 13 bases fit TRBD2. The trim removed 7 bases at V and 3 bases at J, leaving 7 bases unmatched. This CDR3 is built from 16 residues. Germline CDR1 SGHAT, CDR2 FQNNGV. The CDR3 DNA follows: TGTGCCAGCATCAGACTAGCGGGAGGTAGAACAGATACGCAGTATTTT. It translates to CASIRLAGGRTDTQYF.